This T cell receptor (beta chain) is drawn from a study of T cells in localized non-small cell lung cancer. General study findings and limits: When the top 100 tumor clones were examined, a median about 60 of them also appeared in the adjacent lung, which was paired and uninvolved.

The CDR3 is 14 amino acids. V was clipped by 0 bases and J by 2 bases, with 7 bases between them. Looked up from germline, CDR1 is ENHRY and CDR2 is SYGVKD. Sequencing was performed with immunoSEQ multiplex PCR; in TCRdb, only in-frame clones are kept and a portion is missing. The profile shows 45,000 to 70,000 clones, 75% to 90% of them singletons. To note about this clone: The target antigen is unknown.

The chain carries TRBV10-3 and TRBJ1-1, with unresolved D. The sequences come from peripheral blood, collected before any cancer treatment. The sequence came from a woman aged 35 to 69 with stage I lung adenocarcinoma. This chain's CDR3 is CAISESGGNTEAFF. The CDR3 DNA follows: TGTGCCATCAGTGAGTCAGGAGGAAACACTGAAGCTTTCTTT.